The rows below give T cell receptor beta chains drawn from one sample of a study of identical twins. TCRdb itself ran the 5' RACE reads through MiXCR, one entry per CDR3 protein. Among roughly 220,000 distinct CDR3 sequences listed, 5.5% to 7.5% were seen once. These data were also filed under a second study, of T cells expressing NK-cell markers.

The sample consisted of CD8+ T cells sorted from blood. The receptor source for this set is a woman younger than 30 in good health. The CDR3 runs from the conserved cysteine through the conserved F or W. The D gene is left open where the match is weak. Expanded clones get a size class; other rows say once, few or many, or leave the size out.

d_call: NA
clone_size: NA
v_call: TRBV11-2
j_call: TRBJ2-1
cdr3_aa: CASSYDRTGFF
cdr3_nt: TGTGCCAGCAGCTACGATCGGACGGGGTTCTTC

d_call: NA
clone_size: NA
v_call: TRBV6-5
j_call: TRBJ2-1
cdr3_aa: CASSYGGADEQFF
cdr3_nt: TGTGCCAGCAGTTACGGGGGGGCCGATGAGCAGTTCTTC

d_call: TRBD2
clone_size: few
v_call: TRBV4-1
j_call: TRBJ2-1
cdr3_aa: CASSARLAGGLVGNEQFF
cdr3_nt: TGCGCCAGCAGCGCCCGACTAGCGGGAGGGCTTGTGGGCAATGAGCAGTTCTTC

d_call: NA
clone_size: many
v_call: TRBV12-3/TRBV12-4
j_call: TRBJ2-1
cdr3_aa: CASSPHTRLYNEQFF
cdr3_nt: TGTGCCAGCAGCCCCCACACTAGACTCTACAATGAGCAGTTCTTC

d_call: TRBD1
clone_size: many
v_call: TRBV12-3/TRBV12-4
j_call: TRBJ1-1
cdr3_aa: CATEQGRDTEAFF
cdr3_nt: TGTGCCACGGAACAGGGGAGAGACACTGAAGCTTTCTTT

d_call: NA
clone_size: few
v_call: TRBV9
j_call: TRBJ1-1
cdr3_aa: CASSAFEGTEAFF
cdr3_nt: TGTGCCAGCAGCGCCTTTGAGGGGACTGAAGCTTTCTTT

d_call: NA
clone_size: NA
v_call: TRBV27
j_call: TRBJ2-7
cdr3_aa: CASSFGGRGVYEQYF
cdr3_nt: TGTGCCAGCAGTTTTGGAGGCAGGGGGGTTTACGAGCAGTACTTC

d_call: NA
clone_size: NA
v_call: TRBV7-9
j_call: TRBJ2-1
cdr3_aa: CASSPTDLRNEQFF
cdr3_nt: TGTGCCAGCAGCCCGACCGATCTTCGGAATGAGCAGTTCTTC

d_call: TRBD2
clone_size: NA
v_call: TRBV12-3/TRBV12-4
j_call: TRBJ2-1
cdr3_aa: CASSFWAGASGVDGEQFF
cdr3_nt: TGTGCCAGCAGTTTTTGGGCCGGGGCTAGCGGGGTAGATGGTGAGCAGTTCTTC

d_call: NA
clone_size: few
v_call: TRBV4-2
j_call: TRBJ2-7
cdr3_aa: CASSSDLGANEQYF
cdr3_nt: TGTGCCAGCAGCTCTGACCTCGGGGCCAACGAGCAGTACTTC

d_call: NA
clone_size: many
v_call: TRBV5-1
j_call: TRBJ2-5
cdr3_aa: CASSPPYGETQYF
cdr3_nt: TGCGCCAGCAGCCCGCCATACGGGGAGACCCAGTACTTC

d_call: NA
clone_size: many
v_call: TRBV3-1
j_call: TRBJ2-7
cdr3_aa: CASSHQPGEQYF
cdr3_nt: TGTGCCAGCAGCCACCAGCCGGGCGAGCAGTACTTC

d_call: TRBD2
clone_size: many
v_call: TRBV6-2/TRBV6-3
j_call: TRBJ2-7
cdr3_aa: CASTVAGDYEQYF
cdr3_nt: TGTGCCAGCACCGTAGCGGGAGACTACGAGCAGTACTTC

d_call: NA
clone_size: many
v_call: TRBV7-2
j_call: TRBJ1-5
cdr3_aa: CASSLMAWGQQPQHF
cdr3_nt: TGTGCCAGCAGCTTAATGGCGTGGGGTCAACAGCCCCAGCATTTT

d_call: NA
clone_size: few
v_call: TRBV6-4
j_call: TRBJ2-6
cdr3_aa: CASSESSGSGANVLTF
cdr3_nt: TGTGCCAGCAGTGAATCATCAGGCTCTGGGGCCAACGTCCTGACTTTC

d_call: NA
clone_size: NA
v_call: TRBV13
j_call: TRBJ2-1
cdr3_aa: CAGARAGFYNEQFF
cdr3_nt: TGTGCCGGAGCCCGGGCAGGGTTCTACAATGAGCAGTTCTTC

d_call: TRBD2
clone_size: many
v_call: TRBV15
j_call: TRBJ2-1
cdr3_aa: CATSGGTTNNEQFF
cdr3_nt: TGTGCCACCAGCGGCGGGACTACCAACAATGAGCAGTTCTTC

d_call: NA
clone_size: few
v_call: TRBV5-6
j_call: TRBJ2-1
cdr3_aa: CASSTGTFTTRQFF
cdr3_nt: TGTGCCAGCAGCACCGGGACTTTCACTACTCGGCAGTTCTTC

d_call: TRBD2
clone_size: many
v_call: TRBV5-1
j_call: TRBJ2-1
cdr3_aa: CASSPWTSGSTYNEQFF
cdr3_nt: TGCGCCAGCAGCCCCTGGACTAGCGGGAGTACCTACAATGAGCAGTTCTTC

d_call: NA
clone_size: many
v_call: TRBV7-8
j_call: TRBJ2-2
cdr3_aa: CASSPHRRNTGELFF
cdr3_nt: TGTGCCAGCAGCCCACATCGGCGGAACACCGGGGAGCTGTTTTTT

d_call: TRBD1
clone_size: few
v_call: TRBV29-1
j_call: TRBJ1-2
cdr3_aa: CSVPTGGSGYTF
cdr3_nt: TGCAGCGTTCCCACAGGGGGCTCTGGCTACACCTTC

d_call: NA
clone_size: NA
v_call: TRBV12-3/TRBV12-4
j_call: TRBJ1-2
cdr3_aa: CASSSGTMYGYTF
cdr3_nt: TGTGCCAGCAGCTCCGGGACAATGTATGGCTACACCTTC

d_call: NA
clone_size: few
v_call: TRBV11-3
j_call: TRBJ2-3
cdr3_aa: CASSFGGTYRDTQYF
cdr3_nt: TGTGCCAGCAGCTTCGGAGGGACCTACAGGGATACGCAGTATTTT

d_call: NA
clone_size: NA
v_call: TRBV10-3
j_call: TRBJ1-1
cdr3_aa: CAISDPGESTEAFF
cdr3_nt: TGTGCCATCAGTGACCCAGGGGAGTCCACTGAAGCTTTCTTT

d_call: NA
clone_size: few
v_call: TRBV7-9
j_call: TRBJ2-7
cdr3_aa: CASSLDGPSLYEQYF
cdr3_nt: TGTGCCAGCAGCTTAGACGGCCCGTCCCTCTACGAGCAGTACTTC

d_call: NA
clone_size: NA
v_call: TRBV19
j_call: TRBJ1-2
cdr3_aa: CATPRMDGYGYTF
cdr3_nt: TGTGCCACCCCTAGGATGGACGGCTATGGCTACACCTTC

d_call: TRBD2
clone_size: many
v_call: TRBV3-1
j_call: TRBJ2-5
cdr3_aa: CASSQDFKASGTETQYF
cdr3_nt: TGTGCCAGCAGCCAAGATTTTAAGGCTAGCGGGACGGAGACCCAGTACTTC

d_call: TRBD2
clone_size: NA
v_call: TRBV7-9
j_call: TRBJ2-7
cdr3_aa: CASSKGTSAYYEQYF
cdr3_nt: TGTGCCAGCAGCAAAGGGACTAGCGCGTACTACGAGCAGTACTTC

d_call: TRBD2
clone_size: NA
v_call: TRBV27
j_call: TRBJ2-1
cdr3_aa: CASSHGLAGDNEQFF
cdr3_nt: TGTGCCAGCAGTCACGGACTAGCGGGAGACAATGAGCAGTTCTTC

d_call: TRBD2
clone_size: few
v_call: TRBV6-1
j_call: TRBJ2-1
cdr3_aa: CASSPGLAGGQFF
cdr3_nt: TGTGCCAGCAGTCCGGGACTAGCGGGAGGGCAGTTCTTC

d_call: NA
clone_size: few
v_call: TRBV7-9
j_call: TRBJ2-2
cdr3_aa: CASSLEPTNTGELFF
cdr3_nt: TGTGCCAGCAGCTTAGAGCCTACTAACACCGGGGAGCTGTTTTTT

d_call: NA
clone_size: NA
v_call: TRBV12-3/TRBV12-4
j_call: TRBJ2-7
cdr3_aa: CASSFDKSDSPSAEQYF
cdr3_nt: TGTGCCAGCAGTTTTGATAAATCCGACAGCCCGTCAGCCGAGCAGTACTTC

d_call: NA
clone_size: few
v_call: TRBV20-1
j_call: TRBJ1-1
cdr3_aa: CSATSGNTEAFF
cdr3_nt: TGCAGTGCCACATCGGGAAACACTGAAGCTTTCTTT

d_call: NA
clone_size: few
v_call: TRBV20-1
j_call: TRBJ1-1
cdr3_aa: CSAEFWTEAFF
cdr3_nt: TGCAGTGCCGAATTTTGGACTGAAGCTTTCTTT